This T cell receptor beta chain was profiled in a study of T cell repertoires in cytomegalovirus infection. Study as a whole: Public TCR beta signatures were indicative of both CMV infection and a matching HLA type. Study-level results: HLA-C-restricted CMV clonotypes gave the most frequent clonotype in two of eight donors. Carriers of CMV plus the relevant HLA were identified by cumulative public TCR beta family frequency.

TCRdb re-called the reads through MiXCR, storing one row per CDR3 protein. The table lists around 100,000 distinct CDR3 sequences, more than 15% of them singletons, with 8% in the top ten. In its sample, this clonotype was seen many times. Its antigen is not known. This CDR3 has 15 residues. CDR1 is DFQATT, CDR2 SNEGSKA, per germline (reference sequence). With 0 bases removed from V and 0 bases from J, the gap between germline ends came to 11 bases. The TCR sequence derives from a human donor in good health (CMV status not recorded). Some clones in this sample may be carry-over from other donors' samples. The sample comprised PBMCs. V usage is TRBV20-1 and J usage is TRBJ1-1; D is ambiguous. The CDR3 spells CSAREAVRMNTEAFF. CDR3 DNA: TGCAGTGCTAGAGAGGCGGTCAGGATGAACACTGAAGCTTTCTTT.